This TCR beta chain was identified during a study of blood T cell repertoires in COVID-19. Whole-study context: Sites across the United States, Italy and Spain contributed samples from acute and convalescent COVID-19. Sample material is recorded as cDNA or gDNA derived from T cells, B-cell-depleted T cells, or PBMCs.

As processed by the authors: Counts of nucleated cells, estimated from reference gene primer amplification, were obtained. Clones were sequenced by immunoSEQ multiplex PCR, and TCRdb holds only the in-frame ones, with some missing. The V and J calls and the clone size are those of that table, but D and trimming were determined from the DNA. The table lists approximately 170,000 clones, approximately 83% of them singletons, with 13% in the top ten. The CDR3 loop spans 15 amino acids. V was pared by 0 bases and J by 1 base, with 3 bases of the junction left unmatched. In germline, CDR1 is SGHDT, CDR2 YYEEEE.

The sequenced material came from peripheral blood. The clonotype comes from a man aged 65 to 79 who had recovered from COVID-19. This chain joins TRBV5-6 and TRBJ2-7, with 8 bases that match TRBD1. CDR3 in amino acids: CASSLGQGYSYEQYF. The CDR3 region has the DNA TGTGCCAGCAGCTTGGGACAGGGGTATTCCTACGAGCAGTACTTC.